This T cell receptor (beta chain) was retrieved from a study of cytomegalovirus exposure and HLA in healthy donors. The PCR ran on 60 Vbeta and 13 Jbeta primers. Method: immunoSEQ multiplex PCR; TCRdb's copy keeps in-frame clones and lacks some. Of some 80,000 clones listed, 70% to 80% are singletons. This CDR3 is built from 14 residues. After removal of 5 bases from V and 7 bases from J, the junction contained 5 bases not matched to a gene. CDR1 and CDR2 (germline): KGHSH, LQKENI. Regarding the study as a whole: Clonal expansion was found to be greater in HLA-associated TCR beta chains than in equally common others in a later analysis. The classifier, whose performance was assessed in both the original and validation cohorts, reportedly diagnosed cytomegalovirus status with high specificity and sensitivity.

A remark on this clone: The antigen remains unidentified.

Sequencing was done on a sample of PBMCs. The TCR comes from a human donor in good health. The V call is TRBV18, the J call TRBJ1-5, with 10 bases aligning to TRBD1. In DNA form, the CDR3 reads TGTGCCAGCTCAAGACAGGGGGCAGACCAGCCCCAGCATTTT. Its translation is CASSRQGADQPQHF. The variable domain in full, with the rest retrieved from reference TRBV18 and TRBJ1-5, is NAGVMQNPRHLVRRRGQEARLRCSPMKGHSHVYWYRQLPEEGLKFMVYLQKENIIDESGMPKERFSAEFPKEGPSILRIQQVVRGDSAAYFCASSRQGADQPQHFGDGTRLSIL.